This is a list of T cell receptor beta chains from one sample in a study of T cell responses to AZD1222 COVID-19 vaccine. Only in-frame clones appear in the TCRdb table, and some are missing; sequencing was by immunoSEQ multiplex PCR. The sample shows approximately 140,000 clones, 90% of them seen only once. The specimen was peripheral blood, collected 28 days after the second AZD1222 dose. Receptor source: an adult who received the AZD1222 COVID-19 vaccine. Each CDR3 is given with its conserved first and last residue. A D gene is named only where the DNA matches it firmly. For some rows the clone size is stated as once, few or many, or as a class when expanded; others skip it.

CASSLNLGIDTEAFF | TGTGCCAGCAGTTTAAATCTGGGGATCGACACTGAAGCTTTCTTT | TRBV28 | - | TRBJ1-1 | -
CASSYPTGGAQNTEAFF | TGTGCCAGCAGTTACCCGACTGGAGGGGCGCAAAACACTGAAGCTTTCTTT | TRBV6-2/TRBV6-3 | - | TRBJ1-1 | -
CASSPTGLAYNEQFF | TGCGCCAGCAGCCCGACGGGACTAGCTTACAATGAGCAGTTCTTC | TRBV5-1 | TRBD2 | TRBJ2-1 | -
CASSGHEGVLNYEQYF | TGTGCCAGCAGTGGTCACGAGGGAGTATTGAATTACGAGCAGTACTTC | TRBV2 | - | TRBJ2-7 | -
CASSLEGGRYNEQFF | TGTGCCAGCAGCTTAGAGGGCGGGAGGTACAATGAGCAGTTCTTC | TRBV7-8 | TRBD2 | TRBJ2-1 | -
CATASRGTDQPQHF | TGTGCCACCGCCTCGAGAGGGACGGATCAGCCCCAGCATTTT | TRBV24-1 | - | TRBJ1-5 | -
CASSFSGARGQPQHF | TGTGCCAGCAGTTTTTCAGGGGCGCGCGGTCAGCCCCAGCATTTT | TRBV28 | - | TRBJ1-5 | -
CASSAADLGTEAFF | TGTGCCAGCAGCGCCGCTGACTTGGGGACTGAAGCTTTCTTT | TRBV9 | - | TRBJ1-1 | -
CASSLRGTYGYTF | TGTGCCAGCAGCTTGAGAGGGACCTATGGCTACACCTTC | TRBV5-6 | - | TRBJ1-2 | -
CASSFQTNTGELFF | TGCGCCAGCAGCTTCCAGACGAACACCGGGGAGCTGTTTTTT | TRBV5-1 | - | TRBJ2-2 | once
CASTKRLAGEMGNEQFF | TGTGCCAGCACCAAGCGACTAGCGGGAGAGATGGGAAATGAGCAGTTCTTC | TRBV7-9 | TRBD2 | TRBJ2-1 | -